Each of the 11 T cell receptor beta chains below was sequenced from the same sample in a study of T cell responses to AZD1222 COVID-19 vaccine. Clones were sequenced by immunoSEQ multiplex PCR, and TCRdb holds only the in-frame ones, with some missing. The sample has approximately 74,000 clones, 65% to 85% seen once. This specimen consisted of peripheral blood, obtained on day 0 of AZD1222 vaccination. The receptors derive from an adult in good health.

V gene TRBV7-9 combines with J gene TRBJ1-2; 8 positions match TRBD1. Trimming removed 6 bases from V and 4 bases from J; junction bases left unmatched: 10. Germline loops: CDR1 SEHNR, CDR2 FQNEAQ (reference sequence). The CDR3 runs to 15 residues. DNA of the CDR3: TGTGCCAGCAGTCCACAGGGGGGAACTGGCTATGGCTACACCTTC. It is translated as CASSPQGGTGYGYTF.

V and J are TRBV19 and TRBJ1-2; possibly TRBD1 for D (5 bases). V lost 3 bases to trimming and J lost 6 bases, with 11 bases between them. The CDR3 spans 13 residues. Per the germline V gene, CDR1 is LNHDA and CDR2 is SQIVND (reference sequence). The CDR3 loop reads CASSIGALDGYTF. DNA of the CDR3: TGTGCCAGTAGTATTGGGGCCCTAGATGGCTACACCTTC.

The CDR3 DNA follows: TGTGCTAGTGGTTTGCCATCGGGACAGGGGTACGGGGAGCTGTTTTTT. Translation: CASGLPSGQGYGELFF. The chain carries TRBV12-5 and TRBJ2-2; TRBD1 matches at 10 bases. V was clipped by 2 bases and J by 7 bases; unmatched bases: 7. The CDR3 runs to 16 residues. Germline CDR1 is LGHNT and CDR2 is FRNRAP.

In DNA form, the CDR3 reads TGTGCCAGCAGCCAAGACCCGCAATTAAACAGGGGGCGTGGAGAAAAACTGTTTTTT. Translated, it gives CASSQDPQLNRGRGEKLFF. The J gene is TRBJ1-4, the V gene TRBV3-1 (or the pseudogene TRBV3-2); the match to TRBD1 covers 9 bases. CDR3 length: 19 residues. CDR1 is LGHDT and CDR2 is YNNKEL in the germline V gene (reference sequence). The trim removed 0 bases at V and 8 bases at J, leaving 16 bases unmatched.

The chain couples TRBV5-1 to TRBJ2-7; D remains unclear. This CDR3 region has 16 residues. Trimming left V 1 base short and J 0 bases short, with 14 bases between. Germline CDR1 is SGHRS and CDR2 is YFSETQ. The CDR3 here is CASSLTPGSSSYEQYF. CDR3 nucleotides: TGCGCCAGCAGCTTGACTCCGGGTTCCAGCTCCTACGAGCAGTACTTC. The variable domain in full, with the rest retrieved from reference TRBV5-1 and TRBJ2-7, is KAGVTQTPRYLIKTRGQQVTLSCSPISGHRSVSWYQQTPGQGLQFLFEYFSETQRNKGNFPGRFSGRQFSNSRSEMNVSTLELGDSALYLCASSLTPGSSSYEQYFGPGTRLTVT.

The chain is built from TRBV2 and TRBJ1-6; 9 nucleotides agree with TRBD1. This CDR3 is built from 13 residues. Germline V gene data show CDR1 as SNHLY and CDR2 as FYNNEI. Unmatched junction bases numbered 3, after V lost 6 bases and J lost 9 bases. In DNA, the CDR3 is TGTGCCAGCAGCGGACAGGGGAGTTCACCCCTCCACTTT. Its translation: CASSGQGSSPLHF.

V usage is TRBV4-2 and J usage is TRBJ2-7, with 12 bases that match TRBD2. V lost 0 bases to trimming and J lost 2 bases; unmatched junction nucleotides: 2. This CDR3 contains 16 residues. Per germline, CDR1 LGHNA and CDR2 YNFKEQ. The CDR3 is CASSQDPSGGAYEQYF. The CDR3 DNA follows: TGTGCCAGCAGCCAAGATCCTAGCGGGGGGGCCTACGAGCAGTACTTC.

The rearrangement uses TRBV6-5 and TRBJ1-6; tentatively, D is TRBD1 (6 bases). Per germline, CDR1 MNHEY and CDR2 SVGAGI. The V end was cut by 5 bases, the J end by 9 bases, with 14 bases between. The CDR3 loop spans 14 amino acids. CDR3 DNA sequence: TGTGCCAGCAGTCCCACGGGGGCGGGTTCACCCCTCCACTTT. This codes for CASSPTGAGSPLHF.

The chain carries TRBV27 and TRBJ2-3; 9 nucleotides match TRBD2. CDR1 MNHEY and CDR2 SMNVEV come from the germline V gene (reference sequence). CDR3 length equals 15 residues. V lost 3 bases, J lost 4 bases, and 5 bases stayed unmatched. CDR3 sequence reads: CASSLGSGGSDTQYF. In DNA form, the CDR3 reads TGTGCCAGCAGTTTGGGTAGCGGGGGATCAGATACGCAGTATTTT.

The sample holds one count of this clone. V and J are TRBV2 and TRBJ1-2, with TRBD1 identical over 9 bases. V trimming: 6 bases; J trimming: 8 bases; junction bases outside the gene matches: 10. This CDR3 contains 14 residues. Germline V gives CDR1 SNHLY, CDR2 FYNNEI. The CDR3 region has the DNA TGTGCCAGCAGAGCCCGGGACAGGGCCCTCGGCTACACCTTC. Protein product: CASRARDRALGYTF. Drawing the rest from reference TRBV2 and TRBJ1-2, the complete variable domain is EPEVTQTPSHQVTQMGQEVILRCVPISNHLYFYWYRQILGQKVEFLVSFYNNEISEKSEIFDDQFSVERPDGSNFTLKIRSTKLEDSAMYFCASRARDRALGYTFGSGTRLTVV.

This clone has only a few counts. This same CDR3 is encoded by further DNA sequences in the sample. The chain links TRBV15 to TRBJ2-3, with D unclear. Germline V gene lookup returns CDR1 LNHNV and CDR2 YYDKDF (reference sequence). This CDR3 has 12 residues. Trimming pared 0 bases from V and 2 bases from J, leaving 0 bases between. The CDR3: CATSRDTDTQYF. CDR3 coding DNA: TGTGCCACCAGCAGAGACACAGATACGCAGTATTTT.